The following is a T cell receptor (beta chain) sequence with its context. As processed by the authors: Counts of nucleated cells, estimated from reference gene primer amplification, were obtained. Sequencing used immunoSEQ multiplex PCR; TCRdb keeps in-frame clones, though not all of them. V and J calls and clone size are copied from that table; D and trimming were computed from the DNA. The sample lists about 230,000 clones; about 88% were seen once. These data come from a study of blood T cell repertoires in COVID-19. Study context: PBMCs, B-cell-depleted T cells, or T cells provided the cDNA or gDNA that made up the material.

Trimming cost V 2 bases and J 0 bases, with 11 bases left between them. CDR1 and CDR2 (germline): SGHTA, FQGNSA. This CDR3 region has 16 residues. The chain links TRBV7-2 to TRBJ1-3; D is unclear. The receptor was isolated from a man aged 35 to 55 with acute or convalescent COVID-19. Sequenced input: peripheral blood. The DNA for the CDR3 is TGTGCCAGCAGCTTACGAATACACCTCTCTGGAAACACCATATATTTT. Translating gives CASSLRIHLSGNTIYF.